A selection of T cell receptor beta chains follows, all from one sample in a study of control samples from healthy donors and cancer patients. The repertoire was sequenced with immunoSEQ multiplex PCR; TCRdb's copy has only in-frame clones and lacks some. The data show about 80,000 clones, around 92% seen once. The sample taken for sequencing was blood. Receptors were obtained from a man aged 50-59 years in good health. Both conserved end residues are part of each CDR3. Each record gives: J gene, D gene, V gene, CDR3 protein, CDR3 DNA. A D gene is named only where the DNA matches it firmly.

TRBJ1-2 | . | TRBV9 | CASSPDEVHGYTF | TGTGCCAGCAGCCCAGATGAAGTCCATGGCTACACCTTC
TRBJ1-1 | TRBD1 | TRBV25-1 | CASIRGRGQFTEAFF | TGTGCCAGCATTAGAGGGAGGGGGCAGTTTACTGAAGCTTTCTTT
TRBJ2-5 | . | TRBV7-9 | CASSWAVQETQYF | TGTGCCAGCAGTTGGGCAGTCCAAGAGACCCAGTACTTC
TRBJ2-7 | . | TRBV7-8 | CASSSARGGYEQYF | TGTGCCAGCAGCTCCGCAAGGGGAGGCTACGAGCAGTACTTC
TRBJ2-5 | . | TRBV19 | CASSSTSRETQYF | TGTGCCAGTAGTTCCACTAGTAGGGAGACCCAGTACTTC
TRBJ1-6 | . | TRBV3-1/TRBV3-2 | CASRETGHNSPLHF | TGTGCCAGCAGGGAGACAGGTCATAATTCACCCCTCCACTTT
TRBJ1-2 | TRBD1 | TRBV13 | CASSRQGQTRGYTF | TGTGCCAGCAGCCGCCAGGGACAGACGAGGGGCTACACCTTC
TRBJ2-7 | . | TRBV7-2 | CASSLVSDYEQYF | TGTGCCAGCAGCTTAGTCTCCGATTACGAGCAGTACTTC
TRBJ2-1 | TRBD2 | TRBV5-6 | CASSLGTSGGPSSYNEQFF | TGTGCCAGCAGCTTGGGGACTAGCGGGGGGCCTAGCTCCTACAATGAGCAGTTCTTC
TRBJ1-6 | . | TRBV6-5 | CASSPGPGYSLHF | TGTGCCAGCAGCCCGGGACCGGGTTATAGCCTCCACTTT
TRBJ1-2 | TRBD1 | TRBV9 | CASRSRTGLGYGYTF | TGTGCCAGCAGATCTCGGACAGGGTTAGGCTATGGCTACACCTTC
TRBJ1-1 | TRBD1 | TRBV29-1 | CSVSGQGREAFF | TGCAGCGTGTCTGGACAGGGAAGGGAAGCTTTCTTT
TRBJ2-3 | . | TRBV4-2 | CASSQERRGPDTQYF | TGTGCCAGCAGCCAAGAGCGCCGGGGTCCAGATACGCAGTATTTT
TRBJ2-7 | . | TRBV7-6 | CASSSSGTHSYEQYF | TGTGCCAGCAGCTCCTCAGGAACCCACTCCTACGAGCAGTACTTC
TRBJ1-4 | . | TRBV19 | CASSPTGSSEKLFF | TGTGCCAGTAGTCCGACAGGCTCTAGCGAAAAACTGTTTTTT
TRBJ2-2 | . | TRBV12-3/TRBV12-4 | CASSLAVGELFF | TGTGCCAGCAGTTTAGCGGTCGGGGAGCTGTTTTTT
TRBJ2-7 | . | TRBV6-6 | CASLGNGPYEQYF | TGTGCCAGCCTAGGGAACGGGCCCTACGAGCAGTACTTC
TRBJ1-1 | TRBD1 | TRBV2 | CASTGLDRGPNRFMNTEAFF | TGTGCCAGCACCGGGCTGGACAGGGGGCCTAACAGATTTATGAACACTGAAGCTTTCTTT
TRBJ1-6 | TRBD1 | TRBV7-2 | CASSWDRVSPLHF | TGTGCCAGCAGCTGGGACAGGGTCTCACCCCTCCACTTT
TRBJ1-4 | . | TRBV30 | CAWSVSRVEKLFF | TGTGCCTGGAGTGTGTCCAGGGTTGAAAAACTGTTTTTT
TRBJ2-2 | . | TRBV9 | CASSVVGFAGELFF | TGTGCCAGCAGCGTAGTGGGGTTTGCCGGGGAGCTGTTTTTT
TRBJ2-5 | TRBD2 | TRBV29-1 | CSVKLAGGRLQETQYF | TGCAGCGTTAAGCTAGCGGGGGGCCGACTTCAAGAGACCCAGTACTTC
TRBJ2-7 | TRBD1 | TRBV9 | CASSGGRDRVNEQYF | TGTGCCAGCAGCGGTGGTCGGGACAGGGTCAACGAGCAGTACTTC
TRBJ2-2 | TRBD1 | TRBV10-1 | CASSRYRGQIVCTGELFF | TGCGCCAGCAGTAGATACAGGGGGCAAATTGTATGTACCGGGGAGCTGTTTTTT
TRBJ1-1 | . | TRBV6-5 | CASSSLQNTEAFF | TGTGCCAGCAGTTCGCTCCAGAACACTGAAGCTTTCTTT
TRBJ1-1 | TRBD1 | TRBV9 | CASSSTPGTGYTEAFF | TGTGCCAGCAGCTCTACTCCCGGGACAGGGTACACTGAAGCTTTCTTT
TRBJ2-5 | TRBD2 | TRBV5-6 | CASSLASVWGGEETQYF | TGTGCCAGCAGCTTGGCCTCAGTTTGGGGAGGGGAAGAGACCCAGTACTTC
TRBJ1-6 | . | TRBV28 | CASSSNAGLFNSPLHF | TGTGCCAGCAGTTCGAACGCGGGACTGTTTAATTCACCCCTCCACTTT
TRBJ2-7 | . | TRBV5-6 | CASAAPGEQYF | TGTGCCAGCGCCGCCCCTGGGGAGCAGTACTTC
TRBJ1-4 | . | TRBV11-3 | CASSSGVDEKLFF | TGTGCCAGCAGCTCGGGAGTAGATGAAAAACTGTTTTTT
TRBJ1-2 | TRBD1 | TRBV2 | CASRSEGQESHGYTF | TGTGCCAGCAGGTCCGAGGGACAGGAGAGCCATGGCTACACCTTC
TRBJ1-3 | . | TRBV7-8 | CASSPTSGNTIYF | TGTGCCAGCAGCCCTACCTCCGGAAACACCATATATTTT
TRBJ1-2 | TRBD1 | TRBV7-6 | CASSPDRGPGYTF | TGTGCCAGCAGTCCGGACAGGGGGCCCGGCTACACCTTC
TRBJ2-1 | . | TRBV11-3 | CASSLARGGSEQFF | TGTGCCAGCAGCTTAGCCAGGGGAGGCAGTGAGCAGTTCTTC
TRBJ1-1 | . | TRBV11-2 | CASSSGVEAFF | TGTGCCAGCAGCTCAGGAGTTGAAGCTTTCTTT